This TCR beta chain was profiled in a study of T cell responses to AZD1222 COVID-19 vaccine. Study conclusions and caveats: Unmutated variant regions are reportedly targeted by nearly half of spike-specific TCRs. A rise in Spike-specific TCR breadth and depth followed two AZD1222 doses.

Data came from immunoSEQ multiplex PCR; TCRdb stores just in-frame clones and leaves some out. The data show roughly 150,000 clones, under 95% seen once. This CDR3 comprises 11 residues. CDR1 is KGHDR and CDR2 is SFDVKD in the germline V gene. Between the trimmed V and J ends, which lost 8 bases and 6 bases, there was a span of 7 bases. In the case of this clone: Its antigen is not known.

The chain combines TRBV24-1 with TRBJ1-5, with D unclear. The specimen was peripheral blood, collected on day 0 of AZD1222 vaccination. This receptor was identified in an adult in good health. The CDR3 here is CATTVGQPQHF. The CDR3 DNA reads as TGTGCCACCACTGTAGGTCAGCCCCAGCATTTT.